This T cell receptor (beta chain) was retrieved from a study of cytomegalovirus exposure and HLA in healthy donors (dated by TCRdb to the late 2010s). Describing the broader study: In an earlier analysis of around 540 of the donors, less than 350 Gb of sequence data and about 110 million unique TCR beta sequences from about 179 million T cells were reported. An early release that covered roughly 600 HLA-typed donors contained 250 to 350 gigabases of sequencing data and 80 million or so unique TCR sequences. Among the approximately 400 genotyped donors, about 85% belonged to the genetic ancestry cluster associated with self-reported Caucasian donors. The aim of the study was to test whether cataloging public T cell receptors could identify signatures of past pathogen exposure. The study profiled the T cell repertoires of under 700 subjects by immunosequencing and related them to cytomegalovirus serostatus. Along with the approximately 650-subject first cohort, a separate validation cohort of over a hundred different subjects was used. To predict cytomegalovirus infection status, the study brought together high-throughput TCR immunosequencing, statistical association of individual TCRs with disease status, and machine learning. In a later analysis, previously published TCR beta repertoires from some 640 donors were re-analyzed and high-resolution HLA genotyping was added so that TCR occurrence patterns could be studied. In the later analysis, no new phenotypic data were used to find candidate immune exposures; instead, reliance was placed on TCR beta sequences and their occurrence across donors. In an earlier analysis of 587 of the donors, high-throughput TCR beta sequencing was used to judge whether each TCR beta V gene segment behaved as functional or pseudogenic. Donor age, sex, ethnicity and CMV serostatus were compiled alongside the repertoire data. Genome-wide SNP genotypes for about 60% of the roughly 670 donors were used in a later genetic analysis, which treated that subset as a discovery cohort. Every repertoire in the discovery cohort had been generated on one and the same sequencing platform. Both class I and class II loci were covered by HLA typing, at four-digit resolution. Typing coverage differed by locus: A, B, C, DRB1 and DQB1 were typed in roughly 620-630 donors, DQA1 in about 500, DPA1 in around 580, and DPB1 in approximately 450. Several DR-DQ haplotypes were handled as single units for association and clustering because linkage in the cohort was strong. Among about 410 genotyped donors of the cohort, an average of roughly 230,000 unique TCR beta nucleotide sequences was sequenced per donor, of which 15% to 20% were non-productive.

The cohort comprised more than 550 healthy bone marrow donors. At the time of sampling, every cohort member was nominally healthy, though immune exposures that went unrecorded were likely present. The donor tested CMV seropositive and was one of the 289 seropositive cohort members. A peripheral blood sample was provided by each donor, and peripheral blood mononuclear cells were used for TCR beta sequencing. Genomic DNA was extracted from the blood cell samples with the Qiagen DNeasy Blood Extraction Kit. Notes on this clone: What this receptor recognizes is not known. No qualities accompany the bases; no much larger clone lies one base away.

Paper-wide results and their limitations: Some IMGT-functional V segments, including TRBV6-2 and TRBV6-3, could not be distinguished by the 87-base-pair reads and were therefore excluded. The authors suggested that the approach could potentially be extended to other disease states and immunological phenotypes. In a later analysis, several top co-occurrence clusters were reported to appear linked to parvovirus B19, influenza, CMV and Epstein-Barr virus. A cluster of highly shared sequence variants was judged likely to represent a technical artifact of the sequencing pipeline. The earlier analysis of almost 600 of the donors excluded approximately 15 rarely observed V segments, including chromosome 9 orphons, because counts were too low. Presence/absence analyses assumed roughly uniform sequencing depth across donors, an assumption that may not hold. CMV serostatus was the only immune exposure information available for the cohort. A later analysis found that most CMV-associated TCR beta chains appeared HLA-restricted, with HLA associations seemingly driven largely by CMV exposure. While some public TCRs were present in many individuals, most TCR sequences turned up only very rarely across donors. Compared with the roughly 600-donor mean, donors in an Asian-associated ancestry cluster had fewer N-insertions in productive TCRs, according to a later genetic analysis. The study gave a list of about 150 TCR beta chains associated with cytomegalovirus. In this cohort, only TCR beta chains were sequenced, and detectable features were limited by the absence of alpha or paired-chain data. In an earlier analysis of approximately 600 of the donors, most TCR beta V segments were observed in productive rearrangements about 90% or about 30% of the time, broadly matching IMGT annotations. A few of the identified cytomegalovirus-associated TCR beta chains were confirmed in vitro to be specific for cytomegalovirus antigens. A later analysis found that HLA-associated TCR beta chains were more clonally expanded and had lower generation probabilities than equally common non-associated chains. Correlated functional status among segregating V segments might be attributable to linkage disequilibrium, but an unknown experimental factor could not be ruled out. In a later analysis, about 16,000 TCR beta sequences were associated with specific HLA alleles at a false discovery rate of 0.05. In a later genetic analysis, a missense DCLRE1C variant was associated with V-gene and J-gene trimming of TCR beta chains, and the association was replicated in an independent cohort. In a later analysis, TCR association rates were found to vary across HLA loci, with the most associated TCRs seen for DRB1 alleles and the fewest for HLA-C alleles. In both the original and validation cohorts, the classifier was reported to diagnose cytomegalovirus status with high specificity and sensitivity. Assigning TCR associations to individual alleles was difficult when HLA alleles, especially DR and DQ, strongly co-occurred. A further reported finding was that TCR beta sequences accurately predicted the HLA-A and HLA-B alleles for most subjects in the first cohort. Because HLA typing was missing for some donors at each locus, association tests included only the typed subset.

From the cysteine up to the phenylalanine, the CDR3 has a length of 16 residues. The only DNA kept is the CDR3, 48 bases in frame from the first base. V loses 0 bases at its end and J loses 4 bases; junction bases beyond the gene matches: 2. Taken from the germline V gene (reference sequence), the CDR1 and CDR2 loops are MNHNY and SVGAGI. Preparation of the library involved the immunoSEQ multiplex PCR assay. For the multiplex PCR, a mixture combining 60 forward primers for TCR Vbeta segments and 13 reverse primers for TCR Jbeta segments was used. The CDR3 region of rearranged TCR beta genes was amplified from genomic DNA by a multiplex PCR assay. On the Illumina HiSeq System, the amplified TCR beta libraries were sequenced as 87-base-pair reads. Per the authors' processing: A later analysis counted approximately 84 million unique TCR beta chains across the 690 or so repertoires, and around 9.9 million of these chains were shared by at least two donors. Raw reads were error-corrected and collapsed into unique sequences by a nearest-neighbor algorithm in which closely related sequences were merged to remove PCR and sequencing errors. Alignment of CDR3 sequences to IMGT reference sequences was used to assign V, D and J gene segments. For a sequence to be retained, at least a six-nucleotide match to both a V gene segment and a J gene segment was required. A rearrangement counted as productive if the CDR3 had no stop codons and remained in frame with V and J, and every other rearrangement counted as non-productive. CDR3 was defined by IMGT convention, running from the second conserved V-encoded cysteine to the conserved J-encoded phenylalanine. The earlier analysis of some 600 of the donors excluded sequences that lacked an unambiguous match to a single V gene segment. An earlier analysis of 550 to 650 of the donors classified V segments as functional when productive rearrangements were above 56.7% and as segregating when the standard deviation between donors was above 5%. To diagnose cytomegalovirus status from the catalog of TCR beta chain sequences, a statistical classification framework was built. In a later analysis, V and J genes were assigned by comparing TCR nucleotide sequences against IMGT/GENE-DB human TR gene sequences. In a later analysis, CDR3 sequences and most-parsimonious VDJ recombination scenarios were assigned using the TCRdist pipeline. In a later analysis, each TCR beta chain was defined by its CDR3 amino acid sequence together with its V-gene family, and reads lacking a unique V-gene family were excluded. To address suspected cross-contamination and a sequencing artifact, a later analysis removed a few hundred highly shared, low-generation-probability nucleotide sequences. In a later analysis, a clonal expansion index for each public chain was calculated from normalized within-repertoire ranks of inferred template counts. A later analysis computed generation probabilities with a VDJ recombination model fitted to out-of-frame rearrangements, and checked the results against IGoR. In a later analysis, TCR-TCR, TCR-HLA and TCR-CMV co-occurrence was scored with hypergeometric tests, and a repertoire-size bias correction was applied to TCR pairs. False discovery rates were estimated in a later analysis by permuting HLA or CMV assignments 20 times. In a later analysis, co-occurring TCRs were grouped using DBSCAN, and TCRdist sequence similarity was added for clustering within HLA-allele-positive subsets. Repertoires with fewer than 30,000 or more than 120,000 public chains were left out of co-occurrence clustering, as were five repertoires with anomalous nucleotide sharing. Entries here come from immuneACCESS through TCRdb and include only in-frame sequences with V and J called. Some clones fail to appear in such tables; in the studies checked, an unresolved V gene covers under half of the shortfall, and the cause of the remainder is unknown. V and J calls and clone size are those listed in that table; D and trimming were worked out from the DNA. The sample table shows under 150,000 clones, and approximately 80% are seen once. Roughly 5% of the sample is held by the ten biggest clonotypes.

The sequence joins TRBV6-6 to TRBJ2-1, with TRBD2 identical over 11 junction bases. This TCR derives from a woman in her twenties or thirties in good health and CMV-seropositive. The material sequenced was PBMCs. The CDR3 here reads CASSYSLAGGYNEQFF. The DNA sequence is as follows: TGTGCCAGCAGTTACTCCCTAGCGGGGGGATACAATGAGCAGTTCTTC.